These 32 T cell receptor beta chains came from one sample sequenced in a study of cytomegalovirus exposure and HLA in healthy donors. Primers: 60 Vbeta forward and 13 Jbeta reverse. Only in-frame clones appear in the TCRdb table, and some are missing; sequencing was by immunoSEQ multiplex PCR. The sample has some 65,000 clones; more than 75% are singletons. Input material: PBMCs. The receptors come from a girl between 10 and 17 years old in good health and CMV-seropositive.

The chain recombines TRBV7-6 with TRBJ2-1; 8 nucleotides align to TRBD2. V dropped 1 base and J dropped 7; count of bases not matched to a gene: 6. CDR3 length: 15 amino acids. The germline V gene has CDR1 SGHVS and CDR2 FNYEAQ. CDR3 loop: CASSLEAGGMNEQFF. As DNA, the CDR3 is TGTGCCAGCAGCTTAGAGGCGGGGGGAATGAATGAGCAGTTCTTC.

The rearrangement links TRBV18 to TRBJ2-3, with D perhaps matching TRBD2 (5 bases). Between the trimmed V and J ends, which lost 2 bases and 5 bases, there was a span of 8 bases. CDR1 KGHSH and CDR2 LQKENI come from the germline V gene. CDR3 length: 13 residues. CDR3 region: CASSPSREDTQYF. CDR3 nucleotides: TGTGCCAGCTCACCAAGTCGGGAAGATACGCAGTATTTT.

In its sample, this clone was seen a few times. The rearrangement joins TRBV4-1 to TRBJ1-2, with 7 bases aligning to TRBD1. Germline V gene data show CDR1 as MGHRA and CDR2 as YSYEKL. The J segment lost 8 bases and the V segment lost 2 bases, leaving 14 bases of the junction unmatched. The CDR3 is made up of 16 amino acids. The DNA of the CDR3 is TGCGCCAGCAGCCAACAATTAACCGACAGGGAACTCGGCTACACCTTC. It yields the protein CASSQQLTDRELGYTF.

The rearrangement links TRBV28 to TRBJ2-3; no definite D call. The CDR3 is 11 amino acids. The V and J ends lost 3 bases and 6 bases respectively, with 4 bases between them. Germline CDR1 reads MDHEN; CDR2 reads SYDVKM. CDR3 bases: TGTGCCAGCAGTTTCGCGGATACGCAGTATTTT. Residues: CASSFADTQYF. Complete variable domain (other parts from reference TRBV28 and TRBJ2-3): DVKVTQSSRYLVKRTGEKVFLECVQDMDHENMFWYRQDPGLGLRLIYFSYDVKMKEKGDIPEGYSVSREKKERFSLILESASTNQTSMYLCASSFADTQYFGPGTRLTVL.

This chain connects TRBV6-5 to TRBJ1-5, with D unresolved. Germline assignment: CDR1 MNHEY and CDR2 SVGAGI. V was cut by 9 bases and J by 7 bases, with 4 bases left in between. The CDR3 is made up of 9 amino acids. This chain's CDR3 is CASGQPQHF. CDR3 bases: TGTGCCAGTGGCCAGCCCCAGCATTTT.

This clone was seen a single time. The V call is TRBV6-1, the J call TRBJ2-7; 10 bases line up with TRBD2. The CDR3 loop spans 14 amino acids. In germline, CDR1 is MNHNS, CDR2 SASEGT. Unmatched junction bases numbered 7, after V lost 7 bases and J lost 4 bases. The CDR3 protein is CASTQLAGAYEQYF. The CDR3 coding sequence is TGTGCCAGCACCCAGCTAGCGGGGGCATACGAGCAGTACTTC.

The chain links TRBV2 to TRBJ2-7; unclear D gene. There are 14 residues in the CDR3. V was clipped by 8 bases and J by 0 bases, with 14 bases between them. Germline CDR1 reads SNHLY; CDR2 reads FYNNEI. The DNA for the CDR3 is TGTGCCAGCCTAGAGTATTCGGTCTCCTACGAGCAGTACTTC. Encoded protein: CASLEYSVSYEQYF.

J is TRBJ1-2 and V is TRBV6-1, with TRBD1 matching over 7 bases. J gave up 3 bases and V 4 bases, and 11 bases lay outside the gene matches. From germline, CDR1 is MNHNS and CDR2 SASEGT. The CDR3 loop spans 16 amino acids. For the CDR3, the DNA is TGTGCCAGCAGTGCCCTGTCAAATACAGGGGACTATGGCTACACCTTC. This gives the protein CASSALSNTGDYGYTF.

Comment on this clone: Different DNA sequences within this sample yield the same CDR3. The rearrangement links TRBV5-1 to TRBJ2-5, with 9 bases fitting TRBD1. After removal of 0 bases from V and 4 bases from J, the junction contained 4 bases not matched to a gene. The CDR3 totals 15 residues. The germline V gene encodes CDR1 SGHRS and CDR2 YFSETQ. The CDR3 DNA sequence: TGCGCCAGCAGCTTGGGGGGACAGGGCGGAGAGACCCAGTACTTC. It specifies CASSLGGQGGETQYF.

This clone has only one observation. The chain employs TRBV6-1 and TRBJ2-6; TRBD1 matches 11 bases. The length of the CDR3 is 16 residues. Germline lookup yields CDR1 MNHNS and CDR2 SASEGT. V shed 4 bases, J shed 2 bases, and the junction held 1 base outside the gene matches. The CDR3 nucleotides read TGTGCCAGCAGTGCGGGACAGGGGGCTGGGGCCAACGTCCTGACTTTC. This codes for CASSAGQGAGANVLTF.

The V call is TRBV15, the J call TRBJ1-6; D unresolved. Trimming shortened V by 1 base and J by 5 bases, and 12 bases separated the two germline ends. This CDR3 has 16 residues. The germline gives CDR1 LNHNV, CDR2 YYDKDF (reference sequence). CDR3 nucleotide sequence: TGTGCCACCAGCAGAGGAAGCGGGCAGAATAATTCACCCCTCCACTTT. It encodes CATSRGSGQNNSPLHF.

This rearrangement joins TRBV29-1 to TRBJ1-1; TRBD1 might be the D (5 bases). CDR3 length: 17 amino acids. CDR1 SQVTM and CDR2 ANQGSEA come from the germline V gene. V was pared by 3 bases and J by 0 bases, with 20 bases between. The CDR3 spells CSVELGQTLLMNTEAFF. The CDR3 DNA is TGCAGCGTTGAGTTGGGGCAGACCCTTCTCATGAACACTGAAGCTTTCTTT.

This clone is a singleton in its sample. The chain is built from TRBV27 and TRBJ2-7; possibly TRBD2 for D (7 bases). CDR1 and CDR2 (germline): MNHEY, SMNVEV (reference sequence). V gave up 5 bases and J gave up 9 bases, with 20 bases separating them. This CDR3 region has 14 residues. The CDR3 reads CASSRRSWGGAQYF. The DNA for the CDR3 is TGTGCCAGCAGTCGTAGGAGCTGGGGGGGCGCGCAGTACTTC.

V usage is TRBV4-1 and J usage is TRBJ2-6; no clear D gene. CDR1 MGHRA and CDR2 YSYEKL come from the germline V gene. The germline V and J ends were trimmed by 1 base and 0 bases, with 10 bases remaining between them. The CDR3 contains 17 residues. The CDR3 nucleotides read TGCGCCAGCAGCCAAGGCGCGGCTAGCTCTGGGGCCAACGTCCTGACTTTC. Translating gives CASSQGAASSGANVLTF.

This clone was counted a single time. The CDR3, as DNA: TGCGCCAGCAGCCGGGGCGGGGCAGCCGGGGAGCTGTTTTTT. Its protein product is CASSRGGAAGELFF. The gene calls are TRBV5-1 and TRBJ2-2; possibly TRBD2 for D (6 bases). Trimming cost V 4 bases and J 6 bases, with 13 bases left between them. Germline V gene lookup returns CDR1 SGHRS and CDR2 YFSETQ. The CDR3 is 14 residues long.

The CDR3 loop is CAWSPGNNQPQHF. The CDR3 DNA sequence: TGTGCCTGGAGTCCCGGGAACAATCAGCCCCAGCATTTT. The chain uses TRBV30 and TRBJ1-5, with D unclear. V lost 2 bases to trimming and J lost 3 bases, with 8 bases between them. Germline CDR1 GTSNPN, CDR2 SVGIG (reference sequence). The CDR3 consists of 13 residues.

The chain joins TRBV18 to TRBJ1-1; 7 bases are a match to TRBD1. Germline assignment: CDR1 KGHSH and CDR2 LQKENI. The CDR3 contains 14 residues. With V trimmed by 3 bases and J by 3 bases, 4 bases remained unmatched. CDR3 nucleotides: TGTGCCAGCTCACCTAATACAGGGGACACTGAAGCTTTCTTT. This codes for CASSPNTGDTEAFF.

The chain combines TRBV30 with TRBJ2-1, with 14 bases that match TRBD2. Germline CDR1 reads GTSNPN; CDR2 reads SVGIG (reference sequence). V lost 4 bases, J lost 8 bases, and 7 bases stayed unmatched. The CDR3 is 15 residues long. The CDR3 coding sequence is TGTGCCTGGACCGCCGGGACTAGCGGGAGCTATGAGCAGTTCTTC. Translated: CAWTAGTSGSYEQFF.

The J gene is TRBJ2-7, the V gene TRBV4-1; D remains ambiguous. This CDR3 region has 15 residues. V lost 1 base, J lost 7 bases, and 17 bases lay in between. Germline V gene lookup returns CDR1 MGHRA and CDR2 YSYEKL. The CDR3 coding sequence is TGCGCCAGCAGCCAAGTTCGGGTGACTCAAGAGGAGCAGTACTTC. It translates to CASSQVRVTQEEQYF.

The chain joins TRBV18 to TRBJ2-5; 13 bases are a match to TRBD2. The junction had 5 bases not matched to a gene; V was cut back by 1 base and J by 3 bases. Germline CDR1 reads KGHSH; CDR2 reads LQKENI. The CDR3 sequence is 17 residues long. This CDR3 is CASSPQTGLAGKETQYF. CDR3 nucleotides: TGTGCCAGCTCACCACAAACGGGACTAGCGGGGAAAGAGACCCAGTACTTC.

The rearrangement links TRBV5-1 to TRBJ1-1; D is possibly TRBD1 (6 bases). V was cut by 4 bases and J by 6 bases, with 19 bases left in between. Germline V gene lookup returns CDR1 SGHRS and CDR2 YFSETQ. CDR3 length equals 15 residues. The CDR3 region is CASSQGQALTPEAFF. CDR3 nucleotides: TGCGCCAGCAGCCAGGGACAAGCTTTAACCCCTGAAGCTTTCTTT. Using reference TRBV5-1 and TRBJ1-1 for the parts outside the CDR3, the full variable domain is KAGVTQTPRYLIKTRGQQVTLSCSPISGHRSVSWYQQTPGQGLQFLFEYFSETQRNKGNFPGRFSGRQFSNSRSEMNVSTLELGDSALYLCASSQGQALTPEAFFGQGTRLTVV.

This chain uses TRBV29-1 with TRBJ2-5; 8 bases line up with TRBD2. V dropped 4 bases and J dropped 4; count of bases not matched to a gene: 5. The CDR3 is 13 amino acids. Looked up from germline, CDR1 is SQVTM and CDR2 is ANQGSEA. The CDR3 sequence is CSVAGTRGETQYF. The CDR3 DNA sequence: TGCAGCGTTGCCGGGACTAGGGGAGAGACCCAGTACTTC.

V usage is TRBV28 and J usage is TRBJ1-3; D remains ambiguous. This CDR3 is built from 13 residues. The V end lost 4 bases, the J end lost 3 bases, and 7 bases lay between the germline ends. Looked up from germline, CDR1 is MDHEN and CDR2 is SYDVKM. In nucleotides, the CDR3 is TGTGCCAGCAGTTCGGGGAATGGAAACACCATATATTTT. It specifies CASSSGNGNTIYF.

J is TRBJ2-1 and V is TRBV7-2; 8 bases line up with TRBD2. V lost 0 bases and J lost 7; bases outside the gene matches: 5. The CDR3 contains 15 residues. Germline V CDR1 and CDR2: SGHTA, FQGNSA. Written as DNA, the CDR3 is TGTGCCAGCAGCTTAGCCGGGACTAGGGATAATGAGCAGTTCTTC. It specifies CASSLAGTRDNEQFF. Variable domain in full (rest from reference TRBV7-2 and TRBJ2-1): GAGVSQSPSNKVTEKGKDVELRCDPISGHTALYWYRQSLGQGLEFLIYFQGNSAPDKSGLPSDRFSAERTGGSVSTLTIQRTQQEDSAVYLCASSLAGTRDNEQFFGPGTRLTVL.

This clone was observed a single time. The chain carries TRBV7-8 and TRBJ2-7; 7 bases are a match to TRBD2. CDR3 size: 16 residues. In germline, CDR1 is SGHVS, CDR2 FQNEAQ. Trimming removed 2 bases from V and 0 bases from J; junction bases left unmatched: 7. CDR3 sequence reads: CASSLNRLAVSYEQYF. CDR3 in DNA: TGTGCCAGCAGCTTAAATAGACTAGCTGTCTCCTACGAGCAGTACTTC.

This rearrangement joins TRBV10-1 to TRBJ2-1; D gene unclear. CDR3 size: 15 residues. Trimming left V 0 bases short and J 6 bases short, with 12 bases between. Germline assignment: CDR1 WNHNN and CDR2 SYGVQD (reference sequence). CDR3 in amino acids: CASSESRSSGNEQFF. For the CDR3, the DNA is TGCGCCAGCAGTGAGTCGAGGTCTTCCGGCAATGAGCAGTTCTTC.

J is TRBJ2-7 and V is TRBV2; 7 nucleotides line up with TRBD1. After removal of 10 bases from V and 10 bases from J, the junction contained 10 bases not matched to a gene. Germline V gene data show CDR1 as SNHLY and CDR2 as FYNNEI. CDR3 length equals 11 residues. Written as DNA, the CDR3 is TGTGCCACCGAGAGACAGGGCTCACAGTACTTC. Residues: CATERQGSQYF.

The chain carries TRBV5-4 and TRBJ2-3, with 9 bases fitting TRBD1. Germline V gives CDR1 SGHNT, CDR2 YYREEE (reference sequence). This CDR3 contains 16 residues. V shed 4 bases and J 2 bases; nucleotides not matched to a gene: 8. The CDR3 sequence: CASSKWGQGFTDTQYF. CDR3 bases: TGTGCCAGCAGCAAGTGGGGACAGGGCTTCACAGATACGCAGTATTTT.

The J gene is TRBJ1-3, the V gene TRBV4-1; unclear D gene. The V gene lost 1 base and the J gene lost 0 bases, with 7 bases spanning the gap. The CDR3 consists of 15 residues. CDR1 is MGHRA, CDR2 YSYEKL, per germline. CDR3 residues: CASSQVLISGNTIYF. The DNA for the CDR3 is TGCGCCAGCAGCCAAGTACTAATCTCTGGAAACACCATATATTTT.

This clone has only a few counts. The chain couples TRBV6-1 to TRBJ2-2; D is uncertain. Trimming took off 8 bases at V and 6 bases at J, with 13 bases between the two ends. CDR1 MNHNS and CDR2 SASEGT come from the germline V gene. The CDR3 is 13 residues long. CDR3 amino acids: CASLPSESGELFF. CDR3 nucleotides: TGTGCCAGCCTCCCATCGGAGTCCGGGGAGCTGTTTTTT.

The V gene is TRBV5-1, the J gene TRBJ2-7; 8 bases are a match to TRBD1. V shed 4 bases, J shed 5 bases, and the junction held 5 bases outside the gene matches. The germline V gene encodes CDR1 SGHRS and CDR2 YFSETQ. CDR3 size: 13 residues. The CDR3 spells CASSQDRDHEQYF. The CDR3 nucleotides read TGCGCCAGCAGCCAGGACAGGGATCACGAGCAGTACTTC.

This clone showed up just once. This chain links TRBV4-1 with TRBJ1-6; D remains unclear. This CDR3 contains 13 residues. The germline gives CDR1 MGHRA, CDR2 YSYEKL. Between the trimmed V and J ends, which lost 9 bases and 10 bases, there was a span of 16 bases. CDR3 coding DNA: TGCGCCAGTTCATTAGGGTCGGGGTCACCCCTCCACTTT. This translates into CASSLGSGSPLHF.